Listed here is a single T cell receptor (beta chain). The antigen is undetermined. Donors included only healthy HIV-negative adults lacking recent acute infections or vaccinations. Every one of the donors was a Caucasian adult that lived in Nashville, Tennessee. This entry is derived from a study of shared clonotypes between healthy human individuals. Study-wide points: Collection of samples was limited to blood; tissue repertoires likely differ. Represented diversity (both genetic and exposure-history) was limited by the small number of donors.

Assay used: immunoSEQ multiplex PCR; TCRdb lists only in-frame clones, some missing. The sample consists of fewer than 2.5 million clones, over 85% of them appearing once. V lost 4 bases to trimming and J lost 0 bases; unmatched junction nucleotides: 0. The germline V gene encodes CDR1 MNHEY and CDR2 SMNVEV (reference sequence). This CDR3 region has 15 residues. The genes are TRBV27 and TRBJ2-1; 10 bases are shared with TRBD2. The source material was naive CD4+ T cells from PBMCs. Subset defined: CD45RA+ positively selected. This TCR was sampled from a man in his late teens or twenties in good health. Some clones in this sample may be carry-over from other donors' samples. CDR3 sequence reads: CASSSSGGSYNEQFF. In DNA form, the CDR3 reads TGTGCCAGCAGTTCTAGCGGGGGCTCCTACAATGAGCAGTTCTTC.